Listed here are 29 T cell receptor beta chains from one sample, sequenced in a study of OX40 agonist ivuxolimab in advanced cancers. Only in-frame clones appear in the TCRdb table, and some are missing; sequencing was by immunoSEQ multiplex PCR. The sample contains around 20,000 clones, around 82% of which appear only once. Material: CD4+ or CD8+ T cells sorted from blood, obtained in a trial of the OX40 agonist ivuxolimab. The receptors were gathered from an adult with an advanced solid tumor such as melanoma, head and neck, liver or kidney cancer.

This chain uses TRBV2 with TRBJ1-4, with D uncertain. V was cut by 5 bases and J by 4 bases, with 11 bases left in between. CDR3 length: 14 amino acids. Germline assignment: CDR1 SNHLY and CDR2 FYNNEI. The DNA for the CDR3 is TGTGCCAGCAGTATAACAGACTATAATGAAAAACTGTTTTTT. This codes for CASSITDYNEKLFF.

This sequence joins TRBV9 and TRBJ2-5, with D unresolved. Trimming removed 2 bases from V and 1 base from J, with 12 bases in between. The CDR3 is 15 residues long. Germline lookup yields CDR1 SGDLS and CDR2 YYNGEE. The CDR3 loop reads CASSVHSEVQETQYF. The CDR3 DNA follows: TGTGCCAGCAGCGTTCACAGTGAAGTCCAAGAGACCCAGTACTTC.

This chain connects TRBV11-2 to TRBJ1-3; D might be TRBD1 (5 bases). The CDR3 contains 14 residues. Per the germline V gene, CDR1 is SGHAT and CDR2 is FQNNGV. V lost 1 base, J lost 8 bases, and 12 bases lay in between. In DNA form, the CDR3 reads TGTGCCAGCAGCTTAGCAGGGTCGGAGGACACCATATATTTT. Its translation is CASSLAGSEDTIYF.

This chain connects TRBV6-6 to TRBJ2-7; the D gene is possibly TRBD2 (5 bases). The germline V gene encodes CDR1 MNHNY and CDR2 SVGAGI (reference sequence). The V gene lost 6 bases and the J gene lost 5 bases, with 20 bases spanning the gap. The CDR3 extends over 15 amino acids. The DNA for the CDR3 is TGTGCCAGCAGCATAGGACTGGCAGTTGGGGACGAGCAGTACTTC. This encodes CASSIGLAVGDEQYF.

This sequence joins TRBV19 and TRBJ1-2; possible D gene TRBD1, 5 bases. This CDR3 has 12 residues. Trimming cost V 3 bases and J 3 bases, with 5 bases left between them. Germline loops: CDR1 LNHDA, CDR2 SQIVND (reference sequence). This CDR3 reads CASSMGDYGYTF. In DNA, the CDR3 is TGTGCCAGTAGTATGGGGGACTATGGCTACACCTTC.

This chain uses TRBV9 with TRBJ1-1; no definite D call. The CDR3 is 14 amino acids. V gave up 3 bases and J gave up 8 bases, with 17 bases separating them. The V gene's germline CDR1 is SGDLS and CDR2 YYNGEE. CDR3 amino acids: CASSERGRPEEAFF. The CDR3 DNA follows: TGTGCCAGCAGCGAACGTGGCCGACCTGAAGAAGCTTTCTTT.

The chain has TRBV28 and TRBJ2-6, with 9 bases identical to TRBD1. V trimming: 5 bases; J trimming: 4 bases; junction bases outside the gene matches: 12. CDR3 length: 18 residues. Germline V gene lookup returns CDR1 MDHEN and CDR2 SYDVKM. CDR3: CASSRTGDRLGGANVLTF. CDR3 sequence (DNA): TGTGCCAGCAGTAGGACAGGGGATCGATTGGGCGGGGCCAACGTCCTGACTTTC.

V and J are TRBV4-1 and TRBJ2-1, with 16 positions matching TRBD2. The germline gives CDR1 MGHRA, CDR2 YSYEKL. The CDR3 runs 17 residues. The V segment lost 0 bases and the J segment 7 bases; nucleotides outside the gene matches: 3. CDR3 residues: CASSQEGTSGGANEQFF. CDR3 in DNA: TGCGCCAGCAGCCAAGAGGGGACTAGCGGGGGGGCGAATGAGCAGTTCTTC.

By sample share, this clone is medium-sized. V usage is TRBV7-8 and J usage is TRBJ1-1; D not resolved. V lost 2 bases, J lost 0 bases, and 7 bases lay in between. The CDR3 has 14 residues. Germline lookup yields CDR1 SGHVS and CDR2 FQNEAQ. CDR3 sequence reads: CASSLPGMNTEAFF. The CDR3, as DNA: TGTGCCAGCAGCTTACCGGGGATGAACACTGAAGCTTTCTTT.

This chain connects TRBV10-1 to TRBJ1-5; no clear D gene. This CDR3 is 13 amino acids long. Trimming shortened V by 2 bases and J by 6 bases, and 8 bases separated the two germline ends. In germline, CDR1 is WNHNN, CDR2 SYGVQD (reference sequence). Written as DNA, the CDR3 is TGCGCCAGCAGTGAGGGTTTCGGTCAGCCCCAGCATTTT. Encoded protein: CASSEGFGQPQHF.

CDR3 in amino acids: CASAWGAGANVLTF. The DNA of the CDR3 is TGTGCCAGCGCCTGGGGAGCTGGGGCCAACGTCCTGACTTTC. This chain joins TRBV6-1 and TRBJ2-6, with D maybe TRBD2 (5 bases). Germline V CDR1 and CDR2: MNHNS, SASEGT. The CDR3 runs 14 residues. V was cut by 8 bases and J by 2 bases, with 10 bases left in between.

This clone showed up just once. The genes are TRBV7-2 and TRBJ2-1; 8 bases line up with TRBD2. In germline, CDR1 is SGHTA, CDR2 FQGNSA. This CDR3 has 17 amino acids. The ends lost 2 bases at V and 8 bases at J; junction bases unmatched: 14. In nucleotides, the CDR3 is TGTGCCAGCAGCTTAAGTTCTCTGCGGGGGGCGGGTTATGAGCAGTTCTTC. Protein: CASSLSSLRGAGYEQFF.

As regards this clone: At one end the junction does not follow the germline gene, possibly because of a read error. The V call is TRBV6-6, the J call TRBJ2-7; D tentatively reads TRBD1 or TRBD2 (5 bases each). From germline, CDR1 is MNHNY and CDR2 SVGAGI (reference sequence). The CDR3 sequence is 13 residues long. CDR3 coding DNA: TGTGCCATCAGTGAGTCGCGAGGGGACGAGCAGTACTTC. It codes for CAISESRGDEQYF.

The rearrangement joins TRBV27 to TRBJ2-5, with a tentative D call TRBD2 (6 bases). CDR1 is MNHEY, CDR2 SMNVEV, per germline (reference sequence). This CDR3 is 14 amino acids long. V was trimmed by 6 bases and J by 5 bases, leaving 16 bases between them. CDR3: CASSSIRGWETQYF. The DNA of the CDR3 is TGTGCCAGCAGCTCAATCCGGGGGTGGGAGACCCAGTACTTC.

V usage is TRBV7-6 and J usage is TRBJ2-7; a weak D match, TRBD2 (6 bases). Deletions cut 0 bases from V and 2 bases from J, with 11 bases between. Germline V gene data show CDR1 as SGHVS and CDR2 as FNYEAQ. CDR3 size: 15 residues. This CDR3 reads CASSLAEGSAYEQYF. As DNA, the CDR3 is TGTGCCAGCAGCTTAGCGGAGGGTTCGGCCTACGAGCAGTACTTC.

CDR3 coding DNA: TGTGCCAGCAGCGGTTACAAGGGACTAGCGGAACCGGGGGAGCAGTTCTTC. It codes for CASSGYKGLAEPGEQFF. The chain is built from TRBV11-3 and TRBJ2-1; 11 nucleotides align to TRBD2. With 5 bases clipped from V and 10 bases from J, the junction kept 16 bases outside the gene matches. From germline, CDR1 is SGHNT and CDR2 YENEEA. The CDR3 has 17 amino acids.

The CDR3 reads CASSERDRGYYGYTF. In DNA form, the CDR3 reads TGTGCCAGCAGTGAAAGGGACAGGGGTTACTATGGCTACACCTTC. J is TRBJ1-2 and V is TRBV6-1; 10 bases are a match to TRBD1. The germline V gene has CDR1 MNHNS and CDR2 SASEGT. Unmatched junction bases numbered 3, after V lost 2 bases and J lost 3 bases. The CDR3 extends over 15 amino acids.

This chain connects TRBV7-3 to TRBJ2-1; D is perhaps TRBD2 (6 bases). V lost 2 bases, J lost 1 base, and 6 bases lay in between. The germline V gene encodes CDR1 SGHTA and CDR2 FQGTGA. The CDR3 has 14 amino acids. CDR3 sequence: CASSLAGSYNEQFF. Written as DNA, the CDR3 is TGTGCCAGCAGCTTAGCGGGGTCCTACAATGAGCAGTTCTTC.

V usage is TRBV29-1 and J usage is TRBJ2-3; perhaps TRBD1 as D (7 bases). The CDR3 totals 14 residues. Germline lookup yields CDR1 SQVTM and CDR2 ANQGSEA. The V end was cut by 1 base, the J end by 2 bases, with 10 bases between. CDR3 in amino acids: CSVEGRGATDTQYF. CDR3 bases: TGCAGCGTTGAAGGCAGGGGGGCCACAGATACGCAGTATTTT.

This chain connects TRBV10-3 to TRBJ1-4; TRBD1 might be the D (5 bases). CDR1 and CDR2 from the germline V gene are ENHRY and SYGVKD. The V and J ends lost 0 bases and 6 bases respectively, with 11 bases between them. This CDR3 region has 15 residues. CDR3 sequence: CAISESGQGHEKLFF. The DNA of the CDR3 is TGTGCCATCAGTGAGTCGGGGCAGGGCCATGAAAAACTGTTTTTT.

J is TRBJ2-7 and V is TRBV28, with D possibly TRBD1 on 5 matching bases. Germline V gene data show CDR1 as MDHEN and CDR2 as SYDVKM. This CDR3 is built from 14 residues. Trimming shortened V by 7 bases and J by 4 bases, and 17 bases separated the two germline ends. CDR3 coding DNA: TGTGCCAGCAAAACAGGAGAACCGTCGTACGAGCAGTACTTC. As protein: CASKTGEPSYEQYF.

CDR3 sequence (DNA): TGTGCCAGCAGCGTAGTAAAAGTTTTTGGCAATCAGCCCCAGCATTTT. This sequence encodes CASSVVKVFGNQPQHF. V gene TRBV9 combines with J gene TRBJ1-5; unclear D gene. Germline values: CDR1 SGDLS, CDR2 YYNGEE. Trimming stripped 0 bases from V and 2 bases from J, with 12 bases between. The CDR3 loop spans 16 amino acids.

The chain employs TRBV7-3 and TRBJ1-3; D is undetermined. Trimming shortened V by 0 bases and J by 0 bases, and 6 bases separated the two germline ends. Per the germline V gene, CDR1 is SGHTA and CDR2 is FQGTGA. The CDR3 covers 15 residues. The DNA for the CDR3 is TGTGCCAGCAGCTTAACAGGGTCCTCTGGAAACACCATATATTTT. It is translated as CASSLTGSSGNTIYF. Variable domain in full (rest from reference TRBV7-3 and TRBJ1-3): GAGVSQTPSNKVTEKGKYVELRCDPISGHTALYWYRQSLGQGPEFLIYFQGTGAADDSGLPNDRFFAVRPEGSVSTLKIQRTERGDSAVYLCASSLTGSSGNTIYFGEGSWLTVV.

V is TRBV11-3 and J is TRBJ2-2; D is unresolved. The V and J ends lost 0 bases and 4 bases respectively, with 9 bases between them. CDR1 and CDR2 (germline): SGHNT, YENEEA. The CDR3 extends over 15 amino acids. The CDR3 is CASSLDRAGTGELFF. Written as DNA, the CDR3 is TGTGCCAGCAGCTTAGATCGGGCAGGCACCGGGGAGCTGTTTTTT.

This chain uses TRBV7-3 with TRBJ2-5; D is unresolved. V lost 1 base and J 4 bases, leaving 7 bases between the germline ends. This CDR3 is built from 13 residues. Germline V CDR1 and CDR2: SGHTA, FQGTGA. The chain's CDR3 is CASSLNPGETQYF. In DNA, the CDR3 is TGTGCCAGCAGCTTAAATCCGGGAGAGACCCAGTACTTC.

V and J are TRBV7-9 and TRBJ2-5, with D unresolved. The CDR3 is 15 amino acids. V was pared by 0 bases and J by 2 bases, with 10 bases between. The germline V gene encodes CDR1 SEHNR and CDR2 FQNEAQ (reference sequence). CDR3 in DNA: TGTGCCAGCAGCTTAGCGCTCGTAGGGCAAGAGACCCAGTACTTC. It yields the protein CASSLALVGQETQYF.

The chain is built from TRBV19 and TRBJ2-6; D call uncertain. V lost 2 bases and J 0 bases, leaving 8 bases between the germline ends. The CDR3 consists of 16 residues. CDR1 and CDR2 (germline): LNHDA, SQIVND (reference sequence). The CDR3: CASSISAGSGANVLTF. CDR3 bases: TGTGCCAGTAGTATATCGGCAGGCTCTGGGGCCAACGTCCTGACTTTC.

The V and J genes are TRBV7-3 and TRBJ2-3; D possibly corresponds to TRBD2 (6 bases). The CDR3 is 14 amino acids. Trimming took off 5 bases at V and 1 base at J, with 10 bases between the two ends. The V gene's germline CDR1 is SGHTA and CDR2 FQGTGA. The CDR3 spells CASSPRDGTDTQYF. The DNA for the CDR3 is TGTGCCAGCAGCCCGCGGGACGGCACAGATACGCAGTATTTT.

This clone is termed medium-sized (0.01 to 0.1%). The CDR3 DNA sequence: TGTGCCAGCAGCTTTGCAGGGGGCAATGAGCAGTTCTTC. As protein: CASSFAGGNEQFF. The J gene is TRBJ2-1, the V gene TRBV11-3, with 7 bases identical to TRBD1. Germline V gives CDR1 SGHNT, CDR2 YENEEA. There are 13 residues in the CDR3. Trimming cost V 3 bases and J 6 bases; bases outside gene matches: 2.